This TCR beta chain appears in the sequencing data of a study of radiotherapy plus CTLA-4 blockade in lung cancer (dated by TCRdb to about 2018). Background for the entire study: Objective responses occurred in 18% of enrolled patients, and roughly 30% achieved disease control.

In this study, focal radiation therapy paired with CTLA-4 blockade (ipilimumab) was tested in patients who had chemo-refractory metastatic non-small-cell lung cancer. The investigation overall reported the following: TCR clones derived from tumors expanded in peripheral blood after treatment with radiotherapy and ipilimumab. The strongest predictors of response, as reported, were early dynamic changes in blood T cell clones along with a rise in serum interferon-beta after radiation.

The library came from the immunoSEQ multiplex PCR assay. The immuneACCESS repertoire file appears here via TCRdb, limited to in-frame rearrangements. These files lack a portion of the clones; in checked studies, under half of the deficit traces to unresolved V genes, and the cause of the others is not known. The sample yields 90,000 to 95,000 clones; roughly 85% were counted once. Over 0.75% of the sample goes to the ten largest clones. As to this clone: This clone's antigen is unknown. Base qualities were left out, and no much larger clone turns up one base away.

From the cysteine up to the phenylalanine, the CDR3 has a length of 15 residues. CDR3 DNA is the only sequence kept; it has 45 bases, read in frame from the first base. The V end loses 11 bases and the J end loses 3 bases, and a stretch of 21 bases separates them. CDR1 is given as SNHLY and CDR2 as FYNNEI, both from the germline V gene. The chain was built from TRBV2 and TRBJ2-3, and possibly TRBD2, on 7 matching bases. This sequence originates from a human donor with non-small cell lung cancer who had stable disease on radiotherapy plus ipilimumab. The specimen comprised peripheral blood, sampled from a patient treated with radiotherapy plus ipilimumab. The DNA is TGTGCCGGCAAGCTTGAGGGGAGGGGGACAGATACGCAGTATTTT. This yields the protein CAGKLEGRGTDTQYF. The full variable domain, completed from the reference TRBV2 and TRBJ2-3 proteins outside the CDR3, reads EPEVTQTPSHQVTQMGQEVILRCVPISNHLYFYWYRQILGQKVEFLVSFYNNEISEKSEIFDDQFSVERPDGSNFTLKIRSTKLEDSAMYFCAGKLEGRGTDTQYFGPGTRLTVL.